The sample holds a few counts of the clone carrying this T cell receptor beta chain. Its antigen is as yet unknown. The CDR3 extends over 14 amino acids. From germline, CDR1 is SGHKS and CDR2 YYEKEE (reference sequence). V lost 4 bases, J lost 2 bases, and 9 bases lay in between. The sample comes from a study of T cells after yellow fever vaccination. Study findings and constraints: Clonotypes found in both CD4 and CD8 compartments made up a small share.

TCRdb recomputed calls from the 5' RACE reads with MiXCR, one row per CDR3 protein. The repertoire holds around 360,000 distinct CDR3 sequences, around a tenth seen once, with roughly a sixth in the top ten. The V and J genes are TRBV5-5 and TRBJ2-2; a weak D match, TRBD1 (6 bases). The sequence was collected from a man between 18 and 35 years old who received the YFV17D yellow fever vaccine. Sequenced material: PBMCs, taken on the day of the first yellow fever vaccination. Written as DNA, the CDR3 is TGTGCCAGCAGCGGGACACCCAACACCGGGGAGCTGTTTTTT. It specifies CASSGTPNTGELFF.